These T cell receptor beta chains were read from a single sample in a study of blood T cell repertoires in COVID-19. Sequenced by immunoSEQ multiplex PCR; TCRdb stores in-frame clones only, minus some. The sample includes approximately 180,000 clones, approximately 85% of them seen just once. Sequenced: peripheral blood. Receptors were obtained from a man in his sixties with acute or convalescent COVID-19. Each CDR3 is given without its conserved first and last residue.

>TRBV10-3
AISVSSSYNEQF
>TRBV28
ASSPGGIIYEQY
>TRBV4-1
ASSQGTGSKNEQF
>TRBV10-3
AAGGGTEAF
>TRBV4-2
ASSQDGTSTGNTQY
>TRBV9
ASSARQGAQTDTQY
>TRBV28
ASRPFAGVTYEQY
>TRBV6-2/TRBV6-3
ASSYSSGAYNEQF
>TRBV27
ASRSQVSTNEKLF
>TRBV5-1
ASSLQSSGYEQY
>TRBV30
AWKLFLAGASTDTQY
>TRBV7-2
ASSLAARGDEQY
>TRBV9
ASSVIGGTYNEQF
>TRBV5-6
ASSSYSSGANVLT
>TRBV4-1
ASSRPGTSGFRETQY
>TRBV27
ASTRGYEQY
>TRBV7-2
ASSEGAGAYEQY
>TRBV27
ASRGPGLAGPGTDTQY
>TRBV7-9
ASSSRSTGNTEAF
>TRBV28
ASSFSRAGVAKNIQY
>TRBV3-1/TRBV3-2
ASSGHGGNTEAF
>TRBV9
ASSEGQGAGYGYT
>TRBV4-1
ASSQDGDRGQGYT
>TRBV7-6
ASSLGAGSSYEQY
>TRBV4-2
ASSHTGAGNTIY
>TRBV6-1
ASSEWGLAG
>TRBV9
ASSVVDRYGYT
>TRBV7-2
ASSLVATEQF